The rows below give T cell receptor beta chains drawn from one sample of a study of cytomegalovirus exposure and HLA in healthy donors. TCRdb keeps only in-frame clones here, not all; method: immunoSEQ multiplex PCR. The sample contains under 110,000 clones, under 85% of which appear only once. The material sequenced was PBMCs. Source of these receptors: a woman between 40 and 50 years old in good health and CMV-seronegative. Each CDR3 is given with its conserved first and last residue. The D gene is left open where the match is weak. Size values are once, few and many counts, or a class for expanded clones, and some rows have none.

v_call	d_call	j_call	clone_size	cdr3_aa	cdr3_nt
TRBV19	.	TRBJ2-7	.	CASSLRLLAYEQYF	TGTGCCAGTAGTTTGCGACTACTCGCCTACGAGCAGTACTTC
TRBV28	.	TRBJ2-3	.	CASSWTGGRDTQYF	TGTGCCAGCAGCTGGACTGGAGGGAGAGATACGCAGTATTTT
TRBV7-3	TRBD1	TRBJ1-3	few	CASSDRAGGNTIYF	TGTGCCAGCAGCGACAGGGCGGGCGGAAACACCATATATTTT
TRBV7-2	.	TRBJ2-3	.	CASSLWESDTQYF	TGTGCCAGCAGCTTATGGGAGTCAGATACGCAGTATTTT
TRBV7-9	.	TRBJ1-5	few	CSSSPDGGGFVTQHF	TGTTCCAGCAGCCCCGACGGGGGGGGGTTCGTAACCCAGCATTTT
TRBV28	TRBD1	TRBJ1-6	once	CASSSFRDSVHF	TGTGCCAGCAGTAGCTTCAGGGACAGCGTCCACTTT
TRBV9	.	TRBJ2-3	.	CASSTPREAGGVADTQYF	TGTGCCAGCAGCACCCCCCGGGAGGCAGGGGGCGTCGCAGATACGCAGTATTTT
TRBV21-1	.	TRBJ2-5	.	CASSKVPDRTQETQYF	TGTGCCAGCAGCAAAGTACCGGACAGGACCCAAGAGACCCAGTACTTC
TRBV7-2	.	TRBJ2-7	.	CASSLGPGGAEQYF	TGTGCCAGCAGCTTAGGTCCTGGGGGGGCCGAGCAGTACTTC
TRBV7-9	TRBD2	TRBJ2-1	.	CASATPRAGASEQFF	TGTGCCAGCGCGACACCCAGGGCGGGAGCCAGCGAGCAGTTCTTC
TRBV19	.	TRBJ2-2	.	CASRSANTGELFF	TGTGCCAGTAGGAGCGCGAACACCGGGGAGCTGTTTTTT
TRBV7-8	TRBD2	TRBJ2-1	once	CASSAAGGPGASEQFF	TGTGCCAGCAGCGCAGCGGGGGGGCCTGGTGCGAGTGAGCAGTTCTTC
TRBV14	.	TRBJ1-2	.	CASTPPAGIVYGYTF	TGTGCCAGCACCCCACCAGCGGGCATAGTTTATGGCTACACCTTC
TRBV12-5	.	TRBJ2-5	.	CASGPASQRWFREIETQYF	TGTGCTAGTGGCCCCGCATCGCAGCGGTGGTTTCGGGAAATAGAGACCCAGTACTTC
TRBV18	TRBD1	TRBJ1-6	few	CASSPGTGNSPLHF	TGTGCCAGCTCACCAGGGACAGGGAATTCACCCCTCCACTTT
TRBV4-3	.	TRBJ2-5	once	CASSQDRIRETQYF	TGCGCCAGCAGCCAAGACAGGATAAGAGAGACCCAGTACTTC
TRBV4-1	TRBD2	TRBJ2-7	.	CASSPGLAVEQYF	TGCGCCAGCAGCCCTGGACTAGCGGTCGAGCAGTACTTC
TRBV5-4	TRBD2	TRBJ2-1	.	CASSFKLAGGYNEQFF	TGTGCCAGCAGCTTCAAACTAGCGGGGGGCTACAATGAGCAGTTCTTC
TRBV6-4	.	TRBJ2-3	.	CASRASGTDTQYF	TGTGCCAGCAGGGCTAGCGGCACAGATACGCAGTATTTT
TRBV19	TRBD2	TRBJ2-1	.	CASSTTSGSSYNEQFF	TGTGCCAGTAGTACGACTAGCGGGAGCTCCTACAATGAGCAGTTCTTC
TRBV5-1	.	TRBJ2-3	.	CASSSNRVSTDTQYF	TGCGCCAGCAGCTCCAACAGGGTTAGCACAGATACGCAGTATTTT
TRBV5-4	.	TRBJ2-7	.	CASSLDYSYEQYF	TGTGCCAGCAGCCTGGACTACTCCTACGAGCAGTACTTC
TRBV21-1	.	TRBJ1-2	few	CASSKDSGQNNYGYTF	TGTGCCAGCAGCAAAGATTCCGGACAGAATAACTATGGCTACACCTTC
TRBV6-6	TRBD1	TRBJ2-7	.	CASSYGQGAFYEQYF	TGTGCCAGCAGTTACGGGCAGGGGGCTTTTTACGAGCAGTACTTC
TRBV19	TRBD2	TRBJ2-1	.	CASSIGGGLAGYNEQFF	TGTGCCAGTAGTATAGGGGGGGGACTAGCGGGCTACAATGAGCAGTTCTTC
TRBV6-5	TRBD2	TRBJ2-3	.	CASSILAGGDTQYF	TGTGCCAGCAGCATACTAGCGGGGGGAGATACGCAGTATTTT
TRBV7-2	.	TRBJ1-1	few	CASSLTRAPRRTEAFF	TGTGCCAGCAGCTTGACGAGGGCCCCCAGGAGGACTGAAGCTTTCTTT
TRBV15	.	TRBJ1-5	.	CATSRGYRDTLSNQPQHF	TGTGCCACCAGTAGAGGATACCGGGACACTCTTAGCAATCAGCCCCAGCATTTT